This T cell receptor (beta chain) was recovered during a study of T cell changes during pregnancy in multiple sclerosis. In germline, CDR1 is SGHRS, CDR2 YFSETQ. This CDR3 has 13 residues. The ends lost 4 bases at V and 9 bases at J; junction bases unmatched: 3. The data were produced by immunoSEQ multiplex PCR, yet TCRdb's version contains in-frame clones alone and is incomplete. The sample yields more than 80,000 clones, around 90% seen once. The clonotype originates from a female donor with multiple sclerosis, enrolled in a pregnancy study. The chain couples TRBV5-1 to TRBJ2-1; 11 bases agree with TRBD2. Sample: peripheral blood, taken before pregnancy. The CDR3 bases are TGCGCCAGCAGCCCTAGCGGGAGGACTGAGCAGTTCTTC. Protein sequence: CASSPSGRTEQFF.